A single sample is the source of the 27 T cell receptor beta chains below, sequenced in a study of blood T cells in healthy people across ages. A J-beta primer mix and a sample-barcoded 5' primer were used in a second PCR of roughly 7 to 12 cycles. TCRdb reanalysed the 5' RACE reads using MiXCR and keeps one entry per CDR3 protein. The data contain about 730,000 distinct CDR3 sequences, roughly 43% of them singletons. The sequenced sample consisted of blood. The receptors stem from a woman aged 60 to 75 in good health.

The CDR3 DNA follows: TGTGCCAGCAGCTTCGCCAGAAGCTCCTACAATGAGCAGTTCTTC. This gives the protein CASSFARSSYNEQFF. This chain uses TRBV7-3 with TRBJ2-1; no definite D call. The germline V gene encodes CDR1 SGHTA and CDR2 FQGTGA. CDR3 length: 15 amino acids. Between the trimmed V and J ends, which lost 3 bases and 0 bases, there was a span of 9 bases. Full variable domain (missing parts from reference TRBV7-3 and TRBJ2-1): GAGVSQTPSNKVTEKGKYVELRCDPISGHTALYWYRQSLGQGPEFLIYFQGTGAADDSGLPNDRFFAVRPEGSVSTLKIQRTERGDSAVYLCASSFARSSYNEQFFGPGTRLTVL.

This clonotype occurred many times. The chain recombines TRBV4-2 with TRBJ2-7; 8 nucleotides match TRBD2. The CDR3 loop spans 16 amino acids. The junction had 6 bases not matched to a gene; V was cut back by 0 bases and J by 2 bases. Germline CDR1 LGHNA, CDR2 YNFKEQ. DNA of the CDR3: TGTGCCAGCAGCCAAGATTTCGGCGGGGGGACCTACGAGCAGTACTTC. Its translation is CASSQDFGGGTYEQYF.

The chain uses TRBV5-1 and TRBJ1-1, with D perhaps matching TRBD1 (6 bases). Trimming pared 4 bases from V and 10 bases from J, leaving 11 bases between. The CDR3 length is 11 residues. CDR1 is SGHRS, CDR2 YFSETQ, per germline. Here the CDR3 reads CASSRGQRAFF. CDR3 nucleotides: TGCGCCAGCAGCCGTGGACAGCGAGCTTTCTTT.

V and J are TRBV20-1 and TRBJ2-3; 13 bases fit TRBD2. This CDR3 contains 16 residues. V was pared by 3 bases and J by 6 bases, with 9 bases of the junction left unmatched. The germline CDR1 and CDR2 sequences are DFQATT and SNEGSKA (reference sequence). The CDR3 coding sequence is TGCAGTGCTAGTCCCCGACTAGCGGGAGGCGGGGATACGCAGTATTTT. It translates to CSASPRLAGGGDTQYF.

This chain connects TRBV20-1 to TRBJ2-3, with a possible D match to TRBD2 (5 bases). There are 11 residues in the CDR3. The germline V gene encodes CDR1 DFQATT and CDR2 SNEGSKA (reference sequence). The DNA for the CDR3 is TGCAGCCCCATAGGGAGACATACGCAGTATTTT. Translation gives CSPIGRHTQYF.

This sequence joins TRBV29-1 and TRBJ2-7; D unclear. The J call is uncertain, as TRBJ2-5 better fits the DNA end. The germline V gene has CDR1 SQVTM and CDR2 ANQGSEA. CDR3 length equals 13 residues. DNA of the CDR3: TGCAGCGTTGAAGACCTCCGGGCGGAGACCCAGTACTTC. Protein product: CSVEDLRAETQYF.

The J gene is TRBJ2-5, the V gene TRBV3-1, with D possibly called TRBD1 or TRBD2 (5 bases each). The CDR3 length is 15 residues. Germline loops: CDR1 LGHDT, CDR2 YNNKEL (reference sequence). Trimming took off 3 bases at V and 4 bases at J, with 15 bases between the two ends. CDR3 region: CASSQGVVGGETQYF. The DNA of the CDR3 is TGTGCCAGCAGCCAGGGGGTTGTTGGAGGAGAGACCCAGTACTTC.

A few counts support this clonotype. The chain employs TRBV20-1 and TRBJ1-6; D is uncertain. Germline V gene lookup returns CDR1 DFQATT and CDR2 SNEGSKA (reference sequence). Trimming stripped 3 bases from V and 11 bases from J, with 14 bases between. The CDR3 consists of 13 residues. In DNA form, the CDR3 reads TGCAGTGCTAGGGACGTTTCAACGGCACCCCTCCACTTT. This encodes CSARDVSTAPLHF.

The gene calls are TRBV7-9 and TRBJ1-4; D is possibly TRBD1 (6 bases). Deletions cut 5 bases from V and 6 bases from J, with 16 bases between. The CDR3 has 15 amino acids. Looked up from germline, CDR1 is SEHNR and CDR2 is FQNEAQ (reference sequence). In DNA form, the CDR3 reads TGTGCCAGCAGCGAATTCGCGGGGGCCCATGAAAAACTGTTTTTT. Translating gives CASSEFAGAHEKLFF.

This rearrangement joins TRBV18 to TRBJ2-5; 12 bases are a match to TRBD2. Losses at the gene ends were 0 bases for V and 4 bases for J; bases not matched to a gene: 9. The V gene's germline CDR1 is KGHSH and CDR2 LQKENI. CDR3 length: 18 residues. CDR3 sequence reads: CASSPPKSLAGGRETQYF. The CDR3 nucleotides read TGTGCCAGCTCACCACCGAAATCACTAGCGGGAGGTCGAGAGACCCAGTACTTC.

This clonotype was seen many times. The gene calls are TRBV29-1 and TRBJ2-5; the match to TRBD1 covers 9 bases. With V trimmed by 6 bases and J by 4 bases, 9 bases remained unmatched. This CDR3 has 14 residues. Germline V lookup: CDR1 SQVTM, CDR2 ANQGSEA. As DNA, the CDR3 is TGCAGCGTCGGGGACAGGGTGTATCGAGAGACCCAGTACTTC. Its protein product is CSVGDRVYRETQYF.

This clonotype turned up a few times. This rearrangement joins TRBV25-1 to TRBJ2-1; 8 positions match TRBD2. CDR3 length: 16 amino acids. J was trimmed by 4 bases and V by 3 bases; bases with no gene match: 8. Germline CDR1 and CDR2: MGHDK and SYGVNS. The CDR3 DNA follows: TGTGCCAGCAGTGAGGCGGGAGGAGAGGGGTACAATGAGCAGTTCTTC. This sequence encodes CASSEAGGEGYNEQFF.

V usage is TRBV19 and J usage is TRBJ2-1; TRBD2 matches 8 bases. This CDR3 is built from 15 residues. Germline lookup yields CDR1 LNHDA and CDR2 SQIVND (reference sequence). V was pared by 9 bases and J by 6 bases, with 13 bases of the junction left unmatched. CDR3 loop: CASSKVAGGGNEQFF. The CDR3 DNA follows: TGTGCCAGCTCGAAGGTGGCGGGGGGAGGCAATGAGCAGTTCTTC.

V usage is TRBV10-2 and J usage is TRBJ2-7; 8 bases agree with TRBD1. The J call is uncertain, as TRBJ2-1 better fits the DNA end. This CDR3 spans 15 amino acids. Germline lookup yields CDR1 WSHSY and CDR2 SAAADI. CDR3 region: CASRDPGQDFYEQFF. The CDR3 nucleotides read TGCGCCAGCAGGGATCCGGGACAGGATTTCTATGAGCAGTTCTTC.

The chain uses TRBV11-1 and TRBJ2-1, with 7 bases matching TRBD1. Germline V gene lookup returns CDR1 SGHAT and CDR2 FQDESV (reference sequence). Trimming cost V 1 base and J 5 bases; bases outside gene matches: 5. The CDR3 runs to 15 residues. The CDR3 DNA reads TGTGCCAGCAGCTTAGACAGGGGACCCAACAATGAGCAGTTCTTC. Amino acid sequence: CASSLDRGPNNEQFF. Using reference TRBV11-1 and TRBJ2-1 for the parts outside the CDR3, the full variable domain is EAEVAQSPRYKITEKSQAVAFWCDPISGHATLYWYRQILGQGPELLVQFQDESVVDDSQLPKDRFSAERLKGVDSTLKIQPAELGDSAMYLCASSLDRGPNNEQFFGPGTRLTVL.

To note about this clonotype: A read error is possible here, since a much larger clone lies one base away. The chain links TRBV4-2 to TRBJ2-4; 12 bases line up with TRBD2. CDR1 and CDR2 (germline): LGHNA, YNFKEQ. CDR3 length: 19 amino acids. The CDR3 DNA reads as TGTGCCAGCCGCCAAGACAGGTCTAGCGGGGGGGGTTCCAAAAACATTCAGTACTTC. Amino acid sequence: CASRQDRSSGGGSKNIQYF.

This clonotype was observed a handful of times. This sequence joins TRBV7-2 and TRBJ2-5; tentative D call: TRBD2 (6 bases). The CDR3 covers 16 residues. Germline CDR1 SGHTA, CDR2 FQGNSA. V lost 5 bases and J 6 bases, leaving 22 bases between the germline ends. The CDR3 reads CASSLTDGLRVQTQYF. In nucleotides, the CDR3 is TGTGCCAGCAGCCTTACCGACGGACTACGGGTACAGACCCAGTACTTC.

The chain combines TRBV5-1 with TRBJ1-2, with 7 bases lining up with TRBD1. Germline lookup yields CDR1 SGHRS and CDR2 YFSETQ. The CDR3 runs to 16 residues. V lost 2 bases and J lost 8; bases outside the gene matches: 15. The CDR3 DNA reads as TGCGCCAGCAGCTTAACTATTACAGGGGAGCCTGCCGGCTACACCTTC. This encodes CASSLTITGEPAGYTF.

This clonotype was counted a few times. The chain combines TRBV9 with TRBJ2-1; 12 nucleotides agree with TRBD2. This CDR3 has 17 residues. V was pared by 0 bases and J by 8 bases, with 9 bases of the junction left unmatched. Germline lookup yields CDR1 SGDLS and CDR2 YYNGEE. The chain's CDR3 is CASSVAPSGGAGYEQFF. CDR3 in DNA: TGTGCCAGCAGCGTAGCCCCTAGCGGGGGGGCCGGGTATGAGCAGTTCTTC.

The chain has TRBV20-1 and TRBJ2-7, with TRBD1 as a possible D gene (6 bases). Germline CDR1 is DFQATT and CDR2 is SNEGSKA (reference sequence). The CDR3 runs to 14 residues. The V and J ends lost 1 base and 4 bases respectively, with 14 bases between them. The CDR3 loop is CSARVPTGAYEQYF. The CDR3 DNA is TGCAGTGCTAGAGTCCCGACAGGAGCATACGAGCAGTACTTC.

The chain has TRBV4-1 and TRBJ1-1, with D unresolved. The ends were cut back, 2 bases at V and 5 bases at J, with 12 bases in the middle. Germline loops: CDR1 MGHRA, CDR2 YSYEKL. The CDR3 spans 14 residues. DNA for the CDR3: TGCGCCAGCAGCCAACATGTCGGAGGAACTGAAGCTTTCTTT. The encoded protein is CASSQHVGGTEAFF.

This clonotype showed up many times. This sequence joins TRBV29-1 and TRBJ2-1; a weak D match, TRBD2 (5 bases). CDR1 is SQVTM and CDR2 is ANQGSEA in the germline V gene. V was shortened by 4 bases and J by 5 bases, with 12 bases between the two germline ends. The CDR3 runs 13 residues. Written as DNA, the CDR3 is TGCAGCGTTGTAAAGACGACTAACAATGAGCAGTTCTTC. Translation gives CSVVKTTNNEQFF.

V and J are TRBV4-2 and TRBJ2-7; 7 bases are a match to TRBD2. CDR1 LGHNA and CDR2 YNFKEQ come from the germline V gene. V lost 4 bases to trimming and J lost 7 bases; unmatched junction nucleotides: 25. The CDR3 has 19 residues. CDR3 in amino acids: CASSPLPPGGISSYNEQYF. CDR3 sequence (DNA): TGTGCCAGCAGCCCCTTACCCCCGGGGGGAATAAGCTCCTACAATGAGCAGTACTTC.

This clonotype was counted between two and nine times. The genes are TRBV7-2 and TRBJ1-5, with 10 bases aligning to TRBD1. Germline CDR1 is SGHTA and CDR2 is FQGNSA. The CDR3 has 15 residues. Trimming removed 4 bases from V and 7 bases from J; junction bases left unmatched: 7. The CDR3 DNA follows: TGTGCCAGCAGCTCGTCCGGGACAGGGGAGCAGCCCCAGCATTTT. Protein product: CASSSSGTGEQPQHF.

This clonotype was detected a few times. The V gene is TRBV12-3 or TRBV12-4, the J gene TRBJ1-5; D is perhaps TRBD1 (6 bases). The CDR3 has 15 residues. Trimming shortened V by 6 bases and J by 0 bases, and 12 bases separated the two germline ends. CDR3 protein: CASRSGTNSNQPQHF. The CDR3 DNA follows: TGTGCCAGCAGGTCCGGGACAAATAGCAATCAGCCCCAGCATTTT.

V gene TRBV6-5 combines with J gene TRBJ2-7; TRBD2 matches at 10 bases. This CDR3 contains 15 residues. Losses at the gene ends were 5 bases for V and 1 base for J; bases not matched to a gene: 5. Germline V gene lookup returns CDR1 MNHEY and CDR2 SVGAGI. CDR3 sequence (DNA): TGTGCCAGCAGTGCCACTAGCGGGACTTCCTACGAGCAGTACTTC. It codes for CASSATSGTSYEQYF.

The chain recombines TRBV6-1 with TRBJ2-1, with D tentatively TRBD1 or TRBD2 (5 bases each). The CDR3 length is 13 residues. The ends were cut back, 6 bases at V and 6 bases at J, with 12 bases in the middle. Per the germline V gene, CDR1 is MNHNS and CDR2 is SASEGT. The DNA of the CDR3 is TGTGCCAGCAGGGGCGCGAGGGGCAATGAGCAGTTCTTC. This sequence encodes CASRGARGNEQFF.